This TCR beta chain was captured by sequencing in a study of T cells in Graves' hyperthyroidism and ophthalmopathy. What was amplified from RNA transcripts were TCR beta CDR3 regions. HTBI primers were employed in a first-round RT-PCR of the TCR CDR3. Using its own MiXCR run on the multiplex PCR reads, TCRdb lists one record per CDR3 protein. The table has around 600,000 distinct CDR3 sequences, 14% seen once. Unmatched junction bases numbered 15, after V lost 7 bases and J lost 0 bases. There are 19 residues in the CDR3. Diagnosis rested on symptoms, serum thyroxine and TRAb, thyroid ultrasound, and orbital computed tomography. In its sample, this clonotype was seen many times.

The sequenced sample was blood. The chain carries TRBV12-3 or TRBV12-4 and TRBJ2-1; 10 bases map to TRBD2. The receptor was isolated from a woman in her fifties or sixties with Graves' ophthalmopathy. Here the CDR3 DNA reads TGTGCCAGCACCCCGAGGGGGACTAGCGCGAAAGACTCCTACAATGAGCAGTTCTTC. Its translation: CASTPRGTSAKDSYNEQFF.